This section outlines one T cell receptor (beta chain) sequence together with its context. This entry is derived from a study of CD8 T cells in Susac syndrome. Trimming shortened V by 5 bases and J by 0 bases, and 10 bases separated the two germline ends. Germline assignment: CDR1 SQVTM and CDR2 ANQGSEA. This CDR3 contains 13 residues. RNA totalling roughly 0.5 to 1 ug underwent reverse transcription with random hexamers. A single record per CDR3 protein comes from TCRdb applying MiXCR to the immunoSEQ multiplex PCR reads. Among around 190,000 distinct CDR3 sequences listed, approximately 93% were seen once.

The receptor comes from a human donor in good health. The sample taken for sequencing was CD4+ T cells from PBMCs. The chain couples TRBV29-1 to TRBJ1-1, with D uncertain. The chain's CDR3 is CSVRRTMNTEAFF. Written as DNA, the CDR3 is TGCAGCGTTAGACGGACTATGAACACTGAAGCTTTCTTT.